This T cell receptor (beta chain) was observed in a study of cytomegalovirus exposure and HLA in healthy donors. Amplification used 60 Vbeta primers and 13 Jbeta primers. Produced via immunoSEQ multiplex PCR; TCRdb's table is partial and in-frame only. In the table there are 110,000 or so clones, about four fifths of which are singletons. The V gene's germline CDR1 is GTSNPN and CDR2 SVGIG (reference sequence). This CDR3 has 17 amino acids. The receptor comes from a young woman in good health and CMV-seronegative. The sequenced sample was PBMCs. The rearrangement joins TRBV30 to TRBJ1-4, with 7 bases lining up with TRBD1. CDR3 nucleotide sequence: TGTGCTACCCAAACCTACAGGGGTGGTACAACTAATGAAAAACTGTTTTTT. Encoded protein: CATQTYRGGTTNEKLFF.